The rows below give T cell receptor beta chains drawn from one sample of a study of identical twins. One entry per CDR3 protein, called by TCRdb with MiXCR from the 5' RACE reads. The data contain some 500,000 distinct CDR3 sequences, roughly an eighth of them singletons. This sample also belongs to another study, concerning yellow fever vaccine responses in identical twins.

The sequenced sample consisted of CD4+ T cells sorted from blood. Receptors originate from a woman under 30 in good health. Both conserved end residues are part of each CDR3. A D gene is named only where the DNA matches it firmly. Clone size is shown for a subset of rows, as once, few, many or a class of expanded clone.

clone_size: .
v_call: TRBV20-1
d_call: .
j_call: TRBJ2-7
cdr3_aa: CSATADPIQSPPYEQYF
cdr3_nt: TGCAGTGCTACGGCCGACCCTATACAGTCCCCCCCCTACGAGCAGTACTTC

clone_size: .
v_call: TRBV12-3/TRBV12-4
d_call: .
j_call: TRBJ1-2
cdr3_aa: CASSGYNYGYTF
cdr3_nt: TGTGCCAGCTCTGGTTACAACTATGGCTACACCTTC

clone_size: few
v_call: TRBV20-1
d_call: .
j_call: TRBJ1-4
cdr3_aa: CSATTSPAANEKLFF
cdr3_nt: TGCAGTGCAACGACTAGTCCCGCGGCTAATGAAAAACTGTTTTTT

clone_size: few
v_call: TRBV5-1
d_call: .
j_call: TRBJ2-7
cdr3_aa: CASSLAKKGPYEQYF
cdr3_nt: TGCGCCAGCAGCTTGGCCAAAAAAGGTCCCTACGAGCAGTACTTC

clone_size: many
v_call: TRBV12-3/TRBV12-4
d_call: .
j_call: TRBJ2-5
cdr3_aa: CASRITGKETQYF
cdr3_nt: TGTGCCAGCAGGATAACAGGAAAAGAGACCCAGTACTTC

clone_size: .
v_call: TRBV20-1
d_call: TRBD1
j_call: TRBJ1-2
cdr3_aa: CSARTGGYGYTF
cdr3_nt: TGCAGTGCTCGGACAGGGGGCTATGGCTACACCTTC

clone_size: .
v_call: TRBV28
d_call: .
j_call: TRBJ1-2
cdr3_aa: CASKANYGYTF
cdr3_nt: TGTGCCAGCAAGGCCAACTATGGCTACACCTTC

clone_size: few
v_call: TRBV18
d_call: .
j_call: TRBJ2-2
cdr3_aa: CASSPTKGANTGELFF
cdr3_nt: TGTGCCAGCTCCCCCACAAAGGGGGCGAACACCGGGGAGCTGTTTTTT

clone_size: many
v_call: TRBV4-3
d_call: .
j_call: TRBJ2-3
cdr3_aa: CASSQDGGTDTQYF
cdr3_nt: TGCGCCAGCAGCCAAGACGGTGGCACAGATACGCAGTATTTT

clone_size: .
v_call: TRBV5-6
d_call: .
j_call: TRBJ2-1
cdr3_aa: CASRFERNSYNEQFF
cdr3_nt: TGTGCCAGCAGATTTGAGCGGAACTCCTACAATGAGCAGTTCTTC

clone_size: .
v_call: TRBV5-1
d_call: TRBD2
j_call: TRBJ2-1
cdr3_aa: CASSQVGTSGSSRNEQFF
cdr3_nt: TGCGCCAGCAGCCAAGTTGGGACTAGCGGGAGTTCGCGGAATGAGCAGTTCTTC

clone_size: many
v_call: TRBV4-2
d_call: TRBD2
j_call: TRBJ2-1
cdr3_aa: CASSPQPGLAVSSYNEQFF
cdr3_nt: TGTGCCAGCAGCCCACAGCCGGGACTAGCAGTCAGCTCCTACAATGAGCAGTTCTTC

clone_size: .
v_call: TRBV3-1
d_call: .
j_call: TRBJ2-7
cdr3_aa: CASSPDYHEQYF
cdr3_nt: TGTGCCAGCAGCCCGGACTATCACGAGCAGTACTTC

clone_size: few
v_call: TRBV4-3
d_call: .
j_call: TRBJ2-3
cdr3_aa: CASSQVAADTQYF
cdr3_nt: TGCGCCAGCAGCCAAGTAGCTGCAGATACGCAGTATTTT

clone_size: many
v_call: TRBV12-3/TRBV12-4
d_call: .
j_call: TRBJ2-5
cdr3_aa: CASSRSGQETQYF
cdr3_nt: TGTGCCAGCAGTCGATCTGGCCAAGAGACCCAGTACTTC

clone_size: .
v_call: TRBV27
d_call: TRBD1
j_call: TRBJ2-2
cdr3_aa: CASSQYRGLGTGELFF
cdr3_nt: TGTGCCAGCAGTCAATACAGGGGGCTCGGAACCGGGGAGCTGTTTTTT

clone_size: many
v_call: TRBV4-2
d_call: .
j_call: TRBJ1-1
cdr3_aa: CASSQAGVNTEAFF
cdr3_nt: TGTGCCAGCAGCCAAGCAGGTGTAAACACTGAAGCTTTCTTT

clone_size: .
v_call: TRBV28
d_call: TRBD1
j_call: TRBJ1-1
cdr3_aa: CASSPPTDRVWSFF
cdr3_nt: TGTGCCAGCAGTCCCCCAACTGACAGGGTTTGGTCTTTCTTT

clone_size: few
v_call: TRBV10-1
d_call: TRBD2
j_call: TRBJ2-3
cdr3_aa: CASRRTSGITDTQYF
cdr3_nt: TGCGCCAGCAGACGAACTAGCGGGATCACAGATACGCAGTATTTT

clone_size: few
v_call: TRBV18
d_call: TRBD2
j_call: TRBJ2-7
cdr3_aa: CASSPQTSVYEQYF
cdr3_nt: TGTGCCAGCTCACCACAGACTAGCGTCTACGAGCAGTACTTC